This T cell receptor beta chain was documented in a study of blood T cell repertoires in COVID-19. Produced via immunoSEQ multiplex PCR; TCRdb's table is partial and in-frame only. The sample records some 130,000 clones, 75% to 90% being singletons. The CDR3 spans 13 residues. Trimming removed 4 bases at V and 8 bases at J, with 14 bases between. Germline V gene sequence: CDR1 LGHDT, CDR2 YNNKEL (reference sequence). This receptor was taken from a man in his fifties who had recovered from COVID-19. The chain links TRBV3-1 (or the pseudogene TRBV3-2) to TRBJ1-2; D is unclear. The sequenced sample was PBMCs or T cells enriched from blood (not recorded which). CDR3 in DNA: TGTGCCAGCAGCCTACTAGCGGCCCAGGGCTACACCTTC. Amino acids: CASSLLAAQGYTF.